This T cell receptor beta chain was obtained from a study of T cell responses to AZD1222 COVID-19 vaccine. Measured with immunoSEQ multiplex PCR; TCRdb has only the in-frame clones, and not every one. This repertoire shows approximately 70,000 clones, around 90% found once; its top ten account for about 24%. The study's findings and limits: Of spike-specific TCRs, nearly half reportedly target regions left unmutated in variants. Baseline testing showed seropositivity in only six or seven AZD1222 recipients. Donors in the cohort were predominantly white British and more often female, and clonal diversity was possibly underestimated. All repertoire sampling was performed exclusively after the peak T cell response.

Points on this clone: Its specificity is not known.

Trimming cost V 5 bases and J 4 bases, with 13 bases left between them. The CDR3 is made up of 14 amino acids. Germline V lookup: CDR1 SGHNT, CDR2 YENEEA. Material: peripheral blood, obtained on day 0 of AZD1222 vaccination. The chain joins TRBV11-3 to TRBJ2-3; perhaps TRBD2 as D (5 bases). The clonotype originates from an adult in good health. For the CDR3, the DNA is TGTGCCAGCAGCCCCGGGGAAAGAGCAGATACGCAGTATTTT. The encoded protein is CASSPGERADTQYF.